This TCR beta chain was sequenced during a study of T cell responses to AZD1222 COVID-19 vaccine. Study results and caveats: The study found Spike-specific TCR breadth and depth rose after two AZD1222 doses.

Using immunoSEQ multiplex PCR, the repertoire was profiled, and TCRdb retains in-frame clones only, with some absent. The data hold tens of thousands of clones, with 86% observed a single time. The CDR3 contains 14 residues. Germline V gene data show CDR1 as SGHRS and CDR2 as YFSETQ. Trimming cost V 2 bases and J 5 bases; bases outside gene matches: 2. Analysis merged second doses at about 4 or about 12 weeks. Worth noting for this clone: Its antigen is not identified.

The sequenced sample was peripheral blood, obtained 28 days after the second AZD1222 dose. The V call is TRBV5-1, the J call TRBJ2-2, with 8 bases that match TRBD2. The clonotype comes from an adult who received the AZD1222 COVID-19 vaccine. The CDR3 sequence is CASSFPSGTGELFF. The DNA of the CDR3 is TGCGCCAGCAGCTTTCCTAGCGGGACCGGGGAGCTGTTTTTT.